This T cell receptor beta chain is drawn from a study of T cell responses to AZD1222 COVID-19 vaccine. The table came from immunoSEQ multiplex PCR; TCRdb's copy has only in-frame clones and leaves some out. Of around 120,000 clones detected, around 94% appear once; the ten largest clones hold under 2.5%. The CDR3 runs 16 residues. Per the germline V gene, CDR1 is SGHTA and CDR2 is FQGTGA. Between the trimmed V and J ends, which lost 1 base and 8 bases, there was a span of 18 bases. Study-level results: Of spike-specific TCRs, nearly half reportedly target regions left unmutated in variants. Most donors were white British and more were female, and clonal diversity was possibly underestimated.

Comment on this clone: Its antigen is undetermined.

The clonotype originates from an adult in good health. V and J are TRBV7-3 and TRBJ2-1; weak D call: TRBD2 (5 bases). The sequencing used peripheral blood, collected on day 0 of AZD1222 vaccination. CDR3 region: CASSLINAAGSDEQFF. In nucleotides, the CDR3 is TGTGCCAGCAGCTTAATTAACGCCGCGGGTTCCGATGAGCAGTTCTTC.